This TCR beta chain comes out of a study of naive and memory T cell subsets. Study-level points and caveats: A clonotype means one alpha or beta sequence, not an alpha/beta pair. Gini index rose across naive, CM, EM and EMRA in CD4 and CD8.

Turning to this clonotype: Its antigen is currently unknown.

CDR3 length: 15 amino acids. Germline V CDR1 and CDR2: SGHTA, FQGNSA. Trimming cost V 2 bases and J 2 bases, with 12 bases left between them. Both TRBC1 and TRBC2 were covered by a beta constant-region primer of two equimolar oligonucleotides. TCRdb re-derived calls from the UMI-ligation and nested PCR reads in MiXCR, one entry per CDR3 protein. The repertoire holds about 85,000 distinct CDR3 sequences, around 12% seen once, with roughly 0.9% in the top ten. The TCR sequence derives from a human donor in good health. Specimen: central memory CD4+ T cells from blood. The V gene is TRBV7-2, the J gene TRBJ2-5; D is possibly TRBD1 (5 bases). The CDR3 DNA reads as TGTGCCAGCAGCTTATGGCAGGGCCCGCAAGAGACCCAGTACTTC. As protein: CASSLWQGPQETQYF.